This entry lists 22 T cell receptor beta chains sequenced from one sample in a study of blood T cell repertoires in COVID-19. The data were produced by immunoSEQ multiplex PCR, yet TCRdb's version contains in-frame clones alone and is incomplete. The data contain about 400,000 clones, around 90% of them seen just once; the ten biggest clones take up 3%. Sequencing used peripheral blood. The receptors were gathered from a human donor in a cohort sampled during active COVID-19.

This clone was observed a handful of times. The chain links TRBV2 to TRBJ2-2; 9 nucleotides line up with TRBD2. The germline gives CDR1 SNHLY, CDR2 FYNNEI. This CDR3 has 16 amino acids. J gave up 4 bases and V 5 bases, and 8 bases lay outside the gene matches. CDR3 sequence (DNA): TGTGCCAGCAGTCGTTATAGCGGGAGTGGCACCGGGGAGCTGTTTTTT. Its translation is CASSRYSGSGTGELFF.

The chain is built from TRBV6-1 and TRBJ2-1; 9 nucleotides match TRBD1. The CDR3 runs 16 residues. Per germline, CDR1 MNHNS and CDR2 SASEGT. V was pared by 2 bases and J by 1 base, with 3 bases of the junction left unmatched. DNA for the CDR3: TGTGCCAGCAGTGAACGTGGACAGGGGTCCTACAATGAGCAGTTCTTC. Translated, it gives CASSERGQGSYNEQFF.

V usage is TRBV6-5 and J usage is TRBJ1-4, with TRBD1 matching 8 bases. The CDR3 is 15 amino acids. V dropped 5 bases and J dropped 8; count of bases not matched to a gene: 10. CDR1 is MNHEY, CDR2 SVGAGI, per germline. CDR3 in amino acids: CASSRNRGLGEKLFF. In DNA form, the CDR3 reads TGTGCCAGCAGTCGAAACAGGGGGTTAGGAGAAAAACTGTTTTTT.

The V gene is TRBV7-9, the J gene TRBJ2-1, with 10 bases lining up with TRBD2. Germline CDR1 is SEHNR and CDR2 is FQNEAQ (reference sequence). The V gene end was trimmed by 8 bases and the J gene end by 12 bases; junction bases not matched to a gene: 10. This CDR3 comprises 13 residues. CDR3 amino acids: CASVASGSRGQFF. The CDR3 DNA is TGTGCCAGCGTGGCTAGCGGGAGTCGGGGGCAGTTCTTC.

The rearrangement links TRBV10-1 to TRBJ1-5, with 9 bases that match TRBD1. This CDR3 contains 13 residues. V dropped 6 bases and J dropped 4; count of bases not matched to a gene: 1. The V gene's germline CDR1 is WNHNN and CDR2 SYGVQD (reference sequence). The CDR3 DNA is TGCGCCAGCAGCGGACAGGGGAATCAGCCCCAGCATTTT. It is translated as CASSGQGNQPQHF.

The chain links TRBV29-1 to TRBJ2-3; TRBD2 agrees at 10 bases. This CDR3 has 19 amino acids. Germline loops: CDR1 SQVTM, CDR2 ANQGSEA. V dropped 2 bases and J dropped 2; count of bases not matched to a gene: 16. CDR3 residues: CSVEQGIGGAGGYTDTQYF. CDR3 nucleotide sequence: TGCAGCGTTGAACAGGGGATAGGTGGAGCGGGAGGGTACACAGATACGCAGTATTTT.

There are a few counts of this clone. The chain uses TRBV2 and TRBJ2-7, with TRBD2 matching 13 bases. Germline CDR1 and CDR2: SNHLY and FYNNEI. The CDR3 runs to 14 residues. V dropped 10 bases and J dropped 3; count of bases not matched to a gene: 6. CDR3 nucleotides: TGTGCCACACGGGGACTAGCGGGAATCTACGAGCAGTACTTC. It is translated as CATRGLAGIYEQYF.

The V gene is TRBV19, the J gene TRBJ2-1; 11 bases agree with TRBD1. This CDR3 has 15 residues. The germline V gene encodes CDR1 LNHDA and CDR2 SQIVND (reference sequence). The trim removed 9 bases at V and 6 bases at J, leaving 10 bases unmatched. The CDR3: CASRTGGVPGNEQFF. Written as DNA, the CDR3 is TGTGCCAGCAGGACAGGGGGCGTTCCTGGCAATGAGCAGTTCTTC.

The rearrangement uses TRBV25-1 and TRBJ1-1, with D possibly matching TRBD1 (6 bases). Trimming removed 1 base at V and 9 bases at J, with 15 bases between. The germline V gene has CDR1 MGHDK and CDR2 SYGVNS. This CDR3 contains 14 residues. The CDR3 protein is CASSELGGGDQAFF. The CDR3 nucleotides are TGTGCCAGCAGTGAATTAGGAGGGGGGGACCAAGCTTTCTTT.

V gene TRBV9 combines with J gene TRBJ2-1, with 9 bases lining up with TRBD2. The CDR3 extends over 16 amino acids. After removal of 4 bases from V and 9 bases from J, the junction contained 14 bases not matched to a gene. Per germline, CDR1 SGDLS and CDR2 YYNGEE. The CDR3 region is CASSPGGGGVIGEQFF. The CDR3 nucleotides read TGTGCCAGCAGCCCCGGGGGCGGGGGGGTTATAGGTGAGCAGTTCTTC.

The CDR3 DNA reads TGTGCCAGTAGTATTGGACAGGGAATTTCACCCCTCCACTTT. Its protein product is CASSIGQGISPLHF. The J gene is TRBJ1-6, the V gene TRBV19; 8 bases align to TRBD1. Germline trimming cut 3 bases from V and 9 bases from J; bases unmatched to any gene: 4. The CDR3 consists of 14 residues. Germline V gene lookup returns CDR1 LNHDA and CDR2 SQIVND (reference sequence).

This chain links TRBV30 with TRBJ1-1; D is possibly TRBD1 (6 bases). The V gene's germline CDR1 is GTSNPN and CDR2 SVGIG (reference sequence). V lost 3 bases to trimming and J lost 4 bases, with 12 bases between them. The CDR3 loop spans 13 amino acids. CDR3 loop: CAWREQGATEAFF. In DNA form, the CDR3 reads TGTGCCTGGAGGGAACAGGGCGCCACTGAAGCTTTCTTT.

This clone was recorded a few times. The chain couples TRBV4-1 to TRBJ1-1; 10 positions match TRBD1. The CDR3 runs 16 residues. Germline-derived CDR1 and CDR2 are MGHRA and YSYEKL. After removal of 4 bases from V and 4 bases from J, the junction contained 9 bases not matched to a gene. The CDR3 here is CASSLGTGEVSTEAFF. The CDR3 region has the DNA TGCGCCAGCAGCCTCGGGACAGGGGAAGTTAGCACTGAAGCTTTCTTT.

V is TRBV4-1 and J is TRBJ2-3; D is possibly TRBD1 (6 bases). Trimming shortened V by 2 bases and J by 5 bases, and 11 bases separated the two germline ends. The length of the CDR3 is 14 residues. CDR1 is MGHRA, CDR2 YSYEKL, per germline. CDR3 in amino acids: CASSQSPGEDTQYF. The CDR3 DNA sequence: TGCGCCAGCAGCCAATCACCAGGGGAAGATACGCAGTATTTT.

The chain's CDR3 is CASSPVQGSTQYF. The CDR3 nucleotides read TGCGCCAGCAGCCCAGTGCAGGGTAGCACGCAGTATTTT. The genes are TRBV5-1 and TRBJ2-3; D may be TRBD1 (5 bases). This CDR3 has 13 residues. Germline V gives CDR1 SGHRS, CDR2 YFSETQ. V was cut by 4 bases and J by 9 bases, with 15 bases left in between. The full variable domain, completed using reference TRBV5-1 and TRBJ2-3, is KAGVTQTPRYLIKTRGQQVTLSCSPISGHRSVSWYQQTPGQGLQFLFEYFSETQRNKGNFPGRFSGRQFSNSRSEMNVSTLELGDSALYLCASSPVQGSTQYFGPGTRLTVL.

V and J are TRBV18 and TRBJ2-3, with 9 bases identical to TRBD1. V gave up 3 bases and J gave up 1 base; unmatched junction bases: 5. Germline assignment: CDR1 KGHSH and CDR2 LQKENI. This CDR3 is built from 16 residues. CDR3 coding DNA: TGTGCCAGCTCACCGGCGACAGGGGGTCGCACAGATACGCAGTATTTT. This translates into CASSPATGGRTDTQYF.

This clone was observed a few times. The V gene is TRBV4-2, the J gene TRBJ1-5; D is perhaps TRBD1 (6 bases). Germline V gene lookup returns CDR1 LGHNA and CDR2 YNFKEQ. V was shortened by 4 bases and J by 3 bases, with 16 bases between the two germline ends. CDR3 length: 16 amino acids. This CDR3 is CASSRTRGGDNQPQHF. The CDR3 coding sequence is TGTGCCAGCAGCCGAACGAGGGGGGGTGACAATCAGCCCCAGCATTTT.

This chain joins TRBV19 and TRBJ1-5; D perhaps matches TRBD1 (5 bases). CDR3 size: 14 residues. CDR1 is LNHDA and CDR2 is SQIVND in the germline V gene (reference sequence). Trimming stripped 4 bases from V and 3 bases from J, with 10 bases between. For the CDR3, the DNA is TGTGCCAGTAGTAGAGGACAACTCAATCAGCCCCAGCATTTT. It specifies CASSRGQLNQPQHF.

CDR3 coding DNA: TGTGCCAGCAGCCCGACCCCCGCGACAGCAGAAGCTTTCTTT. Encoded protein: CASSPTPATAEAFF. The V gene is TRBV27, the J gene TRBJ1-1; D might be TRBD1 (5 bases). V shed 6 bases and J shed 8 bases, with 19 bases lying between them. The germline CDR1 and CDR2 sequences are MNHEY and SMNVEV (reference sequence). The CDR3 extends over 14 amino acids.

The genes are TRBV19 and TRBJ1-1; perhaps TRBD1 as D (5 bases). CDR1 is LNHDA and CDR2 is SQIVND in the germline V gene (reference sequence). The CDR3 consists of 17 residues. V was cut by 8 bases and J by 0 bases, with 22 bases left in between. CDR3 bases: TGTGCCAGTCAGGGCGGGAAAAGGTACTTAATGAACACTGAAGCTTTCTTT. Residues: CASQGGKRYLMNTEAFF.

V gene TRBV11-3 combines with J gene TRBJ1-1; 10 nucleotides match TRBD1. Germline CDR1 SGHNT, CDR2 YENEEA. V lost 5 bases and J lost 2; bases outside the gene matches: 11. CDR3 length: 17 residues. In DNA, the CDR3 is TGTGCCAGCAGCCCCCTCCGGGACAGGGGCGTTAACACTGAAGCTTTCTTT. Translation: CASSPLRDRGVNTEAFF.

This chain connects TRBV24-1 to TRBJ2-3; TRBD1 agrees at 8 bases. CDR3 length: 16 residues. Germline values: CDR1 KGHDR, CDR2 SFDVKD. Trimming at V came to 3 bases and at J to 1 base, leaving 5 bases not matched to a gene. The CDR3: CATSDEKQGGTDTQYF. CDR3 nucleotide sequence: TGTGCCACCAGTGATGAGAAACAGGGGGGCACAGATACGCAGTATTTT.